This T cell receptor (beta chain) derives from a study of early T cells in non-severe SARS-CoV-2 infection. Trimming pared 1 base from V and 8 bases from J, leaving 3 bases between. The CDR3 is 11 amino acids. Germline V gene data show CDR1 as LGHDT and CDR2 as YNNKEL (reference sequence). This clonotype was detected only a few times. A single record per CDR3 protein comes from TCRdb applying MiXCR to the 5' RACE reads. The sample lists approximately 97,000 distinct CDR3 sequences, roughly 14% occurring once. This TCR came from an adult who was a healthcare worker with PCR-confirmed SARS-CoV-2 infection or an uninfected control (not recorded which). Sequenced material: whole blood. The rearrangement uses TRBV3-1 and TRBJ2-1, with no clear D. The CDR3 is CASSQVYEQFF. The CDR3 DNA reads TGTGCCAGCAGCCAAGTTTATGAGCAGTTCTTC.